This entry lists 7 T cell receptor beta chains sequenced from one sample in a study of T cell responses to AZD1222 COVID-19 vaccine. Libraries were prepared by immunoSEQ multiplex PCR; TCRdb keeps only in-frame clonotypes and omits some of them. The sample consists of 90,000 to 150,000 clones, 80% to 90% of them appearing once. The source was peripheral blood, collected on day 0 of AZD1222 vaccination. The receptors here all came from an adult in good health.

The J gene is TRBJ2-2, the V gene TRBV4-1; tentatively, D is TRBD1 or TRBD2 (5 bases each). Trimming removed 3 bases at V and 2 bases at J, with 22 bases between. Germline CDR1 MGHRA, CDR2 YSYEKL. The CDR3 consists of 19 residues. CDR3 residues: CASSQVWDAAGLNTGELFF. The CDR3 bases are TGCGCCAGCAGCCAGGTATGGGACGCGGCAGGGCTAAACACCGGGGAGCTGTTTTTT.

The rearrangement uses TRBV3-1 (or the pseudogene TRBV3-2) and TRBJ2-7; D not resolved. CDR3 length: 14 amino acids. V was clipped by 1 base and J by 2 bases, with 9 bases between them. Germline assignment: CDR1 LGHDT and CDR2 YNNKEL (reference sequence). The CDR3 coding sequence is TGTGCCAGCAGCCAAGTTGCAGGTCCCTACGAGCAGTACTTC. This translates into CASSQVAGPYEQYF.

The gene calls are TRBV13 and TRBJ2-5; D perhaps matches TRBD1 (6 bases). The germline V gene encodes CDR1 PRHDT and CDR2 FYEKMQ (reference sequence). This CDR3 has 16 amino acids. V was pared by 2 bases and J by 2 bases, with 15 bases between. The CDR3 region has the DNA TGTGCCAGCAGCTTAAGGGGGTTGGGCAGGCAAGAGACCCAGTACTTC. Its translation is CASSLRGLGRQETQYF.

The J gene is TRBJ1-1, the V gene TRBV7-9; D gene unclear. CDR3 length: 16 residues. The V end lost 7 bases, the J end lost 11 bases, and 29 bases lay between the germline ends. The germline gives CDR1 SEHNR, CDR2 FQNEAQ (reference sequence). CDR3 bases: TGTGCCAGCACACCCGGATCGGGGTACGGCTCGGGCGAGGCTTTCTTT. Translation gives CASTPGSGYGSGEAFF.

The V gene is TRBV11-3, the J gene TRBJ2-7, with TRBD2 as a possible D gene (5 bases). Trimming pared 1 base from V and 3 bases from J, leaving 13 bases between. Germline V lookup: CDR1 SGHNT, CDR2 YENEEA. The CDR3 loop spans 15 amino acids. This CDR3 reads CASSLVGGRSYEQYF. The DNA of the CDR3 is TGTGCCAGCAGCTTAGTAGGAGGACGGAGCTACGAGCAGTACTTC. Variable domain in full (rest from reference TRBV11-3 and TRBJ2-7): EAGVVQSPRYKIIEKKQPVAFWCNPISGHNTLYWYLQNLGQGPELLIRYENEEAVDDSQLPKDRFSAERLKGVDSTLKIQPAELGDSAVYLCASSLVGGRSYEQYFGPGTRLTVT.

CDR3 DNA sequence: TGTGCCAGCAGGGGGGCAGGGGCCCAAGAGACCCAGTACTTC. Its protein product is CASRGAGAQETQYF. J is TRBJ2-5 and V is TRBV27, with a possible D match to TRBD1 (6 bases). The CDR3 is 14 residues long. V lost 6 bases to trimming and J lost 1 base, with 12 bases between them. CDR1 MNHEY and CDR2 SMNVEV come from the germline V gene (reference sequence).

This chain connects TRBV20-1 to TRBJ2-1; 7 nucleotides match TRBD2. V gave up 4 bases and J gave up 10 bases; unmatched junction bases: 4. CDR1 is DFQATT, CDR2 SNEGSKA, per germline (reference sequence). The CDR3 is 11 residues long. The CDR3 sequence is CSAKTSTEQFF. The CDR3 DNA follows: TGCAGTGCTAAGACTAGCACCGAGCAGTTCTTC.